This T cell receptor (beta chain) was sequenced during a study of beta chain features in type 1 diabetes. Whole-study results and caveats: Patients' naive, central memory and regulatory TCRB repertoires appeared more alike than those of healthy donors. Among type 1 diabetes patients, VDJ junctions had fewer insertions and more deletions. Still unanswered here is whether HLA type influences TCRB rearrangement.

This CDR3 has 14 residues. The trim removed 3 bases at V and 7 bases at J, leaving 6 bases unmatched. The V gene's germline CDR1 is SGHTA and CDR2 FQGNSA. Notes on this clone: Its antigen is currently unknown.

All of the isolated RNA was reverse transcribed, so expressed TCRB transcripts were sequenced. Assay: immunoSEQ multiplex PCR; the TCRdb copy retains only in-frame clones and omits some. The sample holds under 200,000 clones, roughly 9.1% seen once. The TCR was taken from a woman younger than 35 in good health. This chain uses TRBV7-2 with TRBJ1-1; 9 bases fit TRBD1. The sequencing input was central memory CD4+ T cells from blood. CDR3 protein: CASSFMDRGGEAFF. CDR3 DNA: TGTGCCAGCAGCTTTATGGACAGGGGCGGTGAAGCTTTCTTT.